The 9 T cell receptor beta chains below were found in one sample sequenced in a study of blood T cells in healthy people across ages. With a J-beta primer mix and a sample-barcoded 5' primer, a second PCR ran about 7 to 12 cycles. MiXCR was run by TCRdb on the 5' RACE reads, yielding one entry per CDR3 protein. The repertoire holds roughly 800,000 distinct CDR3 sequences, with 55% to 70% as singletons. Sequencing was carried out using blood. All receptors derive from a man in his thirties or forties in good health.

The chain couples TRBV20-1 to TRBJ2-5; D may be TRBD2 (6 bases). Trimming left V 6 bases short and J 11 bases short, with 22 bases between. This CDR3 is built from 13 residues. Looked up from germline, CDR1 is DFQATT and CDR2 is SNEGSKA (reference sequence). CDR3 sequence: CSASGSLEDEQYF. CDR3 DNA sequence: TGCAGTGCCAGCGGGTCTCTCGAGGATGAGCAGTACTTC.

The chain combines TRBV10-2 with TRBJ1-1; D is unresolved. The CDR3 length is 11 residues. The germline V gene encodes CDR1 WSHSY and CDR2 SAAADI. V shed 2 bases and J shed 6 bases, with 4 bases lying between them. Here the CDR3 reads CASSEGPEAFF. The CDR3 DNA reads as TGCGCCAGCAGTGAGGGTCCTGAAGCTTTCTTT.

The chain carries TRBV20-1 and TRBJ2-1; the D gene is possibly TRBD1 (5 bases). CDR3 length: 14 amino acids. Trimming pared 0 bases from V and 10 bases from J, leaving 16 bases between. CDR1 is DFQATT, CDR2 SNEGSKA, per germline (reference sequence). CDR3 amino acids: CSARDRARMYEQFF. CDR3 bases: TGCAGTGCTAGAGACAGGGCCCGCATGTACGAGCAGTTCTTC.

V is TRBV7-9 and J is TRBJ2-7, with 7 bases identical to TRBD1. Germline V gene lookup returns CDR1 SEHNR and CDR2 FQNEAQ (reference sequence). V shed 5 bases and J 0 bases; nucleotides not matched to a gene: 19. The CDR3 is 19 amino acids. CDR3 DNA: TGTGCCAGCAGCACGAAGGGGGCAGGGGGAATATCCGGCTCCTACGAGCAGTACTTC. This sequence encodes CASSTKGAGGISGSYEQYF. The full variable domain, in which reference TRBV7-9 and TRBJ2-7 provide the parts outside the CDR3, is DTGVSQNPRHKITKRGQNVTFRCDPISEHNRLYWYRQTLGQGPEFLTYFQNEAQLEKSRLLSDRFSAERPKGSFSTLEIQRTEQGDSAMYLCASSTKGAGGISGSYEQYFGPGTRLTVT.

This chain links TRBV12-3 or TRBV12-4 with TRBJ2-7, with 8 nucleotides matching TRBD1. The trim removed 3 bases at V and 0 bases at J, leaving 4 bases unmatched. This CDR3 comprises 15 residues. The DNA of the CDR3 is TGTGCCAGCAGTTTTGGGACAGGTTACTCCTACGAGCAGTACTTC. It yields the protein CASSFGTGYSYEQYF.

This clonotype was seen a few times. This rearrangement joins TRBV12-3 or TRBV12-4 to TRBJ2-7; D might be TRBD2 (5 bases). Trimming removed 3 bases from V and 4 bases from J, with 7 bases in between. This CDR3 comprises 12 residues. For the CDR3, the DNA is TGTGCCAGCAGTTTGAGGGTATACGAGCAGTACTTC. It is translated as CASSLRVYEQYF.

The CDR3 spells CASSESGRHITDTQYF. CDR3 sequence (DNA): TGTGCCAGCAGTGAATCGGGGCGGCATATCACAGATACGCAGTATTTT. The V and J genes are TRBV25-1 and TRBJ2-3, with D possibly called TRBD1 or TRBD2 (5 bases each). V lost 1 base to trimming and J lost 2 bases, with 13 bases between them. Germline V gives CDR1 MGHDK, CDR2 SYGVNS. This CDR3 has 16 amino acids.

The genes are TRBV9 and TRBJ2-2; D remains unclear. This CDR3 has 15 amino acids. V was clipped by 0 bases and J by 2 bases, with 8 bases between them. CDR1 and CDR2 (germline): SGDLS, YYNGEE. This CDR3 is CASSVGVLNTGELFF. As DNA, the CDR3 is TGTGCCAGCAGCGTAGGAGTCCTCAACACCGGGGAGCTGTTTTTT.

V gene TRBV19 combines with J gene TRBJ2-7, with D perhaps TRBD1 or TRBD2 (7 bases each). V shed 5 bases and J shed 4 bases, with 21 bases lying between them. This CDR3 region has 16 residues. Germline CDR1 reads LNHDA; CDR2 reads SQIVND (reference sequence). The CDR3 protein is CASSPRGTDGRYEQYF. DNA for the CDR3: TGTGCCAGTAGTCCCCGTGGGACAGACGGGAGGTACGAGCAGTACTTC.